This entry describes one T cell receptor beta chain. Its target is not known. Germline V CDR1 and CDR2: SGHAT, FQDESV (reference sequence). The V segment lost 7 bases and the J segment 0 bases; nucleotides outside the gene matches: 10. This CDR3 is built from 17 residues. The data stem from a study of T-cell memory formation after mild COVID-19. Regarding the study as a whole: CD4+ contracting clones lay mainly in CM and EM, CD8+ ones in EMRA. Proof of SARS-CoV-2 specificity was absent for the second-wave clones that crested on day 37. Certain responding clones were present in pre-infection memory, suggesting participation of cross-reactive memory.

5'RACE with constant-segment primers built TCRalpha and TCRbeta cDNA libraries with UMIs. TCRdb re-called the 5' RACE reads through MiXCR, storing one row per CDR3 protein. This sample has under 400,000 distinct CDR3 sequences, with roughly 21% found just once. The material sequenced was PBMCs or a T cell subset sorted from them (not recorded which). The sequence was obtained from an adult woman who had mild COVID-19 (a few samples of this study predate the infection). Cell type and time point are not known. The chain is built from TRBV11-1 and TRBJ2-1; 9 bases agree with TRBD2. The CDR3 region has the DNA TGTGCCAGCAAGGTTAGCGGGGGCCGGAGCTCCTACAATGAGCAGTTCTTC. As protein: CASKVSGGRSSYNEQFF.